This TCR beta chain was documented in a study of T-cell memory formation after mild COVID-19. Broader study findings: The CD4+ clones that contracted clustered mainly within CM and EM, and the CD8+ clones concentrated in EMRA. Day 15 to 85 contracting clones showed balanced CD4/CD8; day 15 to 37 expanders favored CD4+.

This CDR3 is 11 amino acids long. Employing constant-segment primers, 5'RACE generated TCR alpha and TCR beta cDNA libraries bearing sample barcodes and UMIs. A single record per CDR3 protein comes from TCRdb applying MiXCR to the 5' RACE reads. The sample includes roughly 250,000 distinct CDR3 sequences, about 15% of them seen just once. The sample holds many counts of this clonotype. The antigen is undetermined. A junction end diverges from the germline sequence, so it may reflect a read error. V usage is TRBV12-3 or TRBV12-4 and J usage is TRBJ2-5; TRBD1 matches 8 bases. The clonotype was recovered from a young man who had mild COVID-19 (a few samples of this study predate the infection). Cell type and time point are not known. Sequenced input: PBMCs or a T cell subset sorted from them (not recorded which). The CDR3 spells CASSSSTGVMF. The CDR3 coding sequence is TGTGCCAGCAGTTCCTCGACAGGGGTAATGTTC.